The 7 T cell receptor beta chains given below trace back to one sample, sequenced in a study of breast tumors, draining lymph nodes, adjacent tissues. MiXCR was run by TCRdb on the multiplex PCR reads, yielding one entry per CDR3 protein. The data contain 150,000 to 250,000 distinct CDR3 sequences, 31% of them seen just once; the ten biggest clones take up roughly 4%. Breast cancer patients provided tissue from their axillary draining lymph nodes. Sequencing used axillary lymph node tissue. Receptors were obtained from a female donor with breast cancer. Some clones in this sample may be carry-over from other donors' samples.

This clonotype was seen at least ten times. The rearrangement joins TRBV4-1 to TRBJ2-1; 9 nucleotides match TRBD1. The CDR3 spans 15 residues. Per germline, CDR1 MGHRA and CDR2 YSYEKL. J was trimmed by 5 bases and V by 3 bases; bases with no gene match: 5. In DNA form, the CDR3 reads TGCGCCAGCAGCCAGGGACAGGGAAATAACAATGAGCAGTTCTTC. Protein: CASSQGQGNNNEQFF.

A word on this clonotype: One base away lies a much larger clone, so this may be a sequencing read error. V is TRBV20-1 and J is TRBJ2-7; the D is unclear. CDR1 and CDR2 from the germline V gene are DFQATT and SNEGSKA (reference sequence). Trimming left V 1 base short and J 2 bases short, with 6 bases between. CDR3 length: 12 amino acids. This chain's CDR3 is CSARGGTYEQYF. CDR3 sequence (DNA): TGCAGTGCTAGAGGAGGAACCTACGAGCAGTACTTC.

This clonotype was seen at least ten times. The CDR3 region is CASSWTSEETQYF. The CDR3 DNA follows: TGTGCCAGCAGCTGGACTAGCGAAGAGACCCAGTACTTC. The chain combines TRBV11-1 with TRBJ2-5; 9 bases are a match to TRBD2. V dropped 4 bases and J dropped 3; count of bases not matched to a gene: 0. The CDR3 loop spans 13 amino acids. Germline lookup yields CDR1 SGHAT and CDR2 FQDESV (reference sequence).

V and J are TRBV30 and TRBJ2-5; TRBD2 agrees at 7 bases. CDR1 and CDR2 (germline): GTSNPN, SVGIG (reference sequence). The CDR3 is 16 amino acids. Trimming at V came to 2 bases and at J to 3 bases, leaving 12 bases not matched to a gene. CDR3 DNA sequence: TGTGCCTGGAGTTCCCCGGGGAGCGGGAACGAAGAGACCCAGTACTTC. Protein product: CAWSSPGSGNEETQYF.

This clonotype was observed once. The J gene is TRBJ1-3, the V gene TRBV19, with 7 positions matching TRBD1. V gave up 5 bases and J gave up 4 bases; unmatched junction bases: 11. CDR3 length: 16 amino acids. The germline CDR1 and CDR2 sequences are LNHDA and SQIVND (reference sequence). The CDR3 DNA reads TGTGCCAGTAGTGCCTCAACAGGGGCCTCAGGAAACACCATATATTTT. It encodes CASSASTGASGNTIYF.

This clonotype occurred a few times. V gene TRBV12-3 or TRBV12-4 combines with J gene TRBJ1-1, with D tentatively TRBD1 (6 bases). V lost 3 bases, J lost 5 bases, and 13 bases lay in between. CDR3 length equals 14 residues. The CDR3 DNA reads TGTGCCAGCAGTTTTTCCGGGGGCTTTACTGAAGCTTTCTTT. Translation gives CASSFSGGFTEAFF.

The gene calls are TRBV9 and TRBJ1-1; tentative D call: TRBD1 (6 bases). The CDR3 runs to 14 residues. The V and J ends lost 3 bases and 0 bases respectively, with 9 bases between them. CDR1 SGDLS and CDR2 YYNGEE come from the germline V gene. Here the CDR3 reads CASSADSLNTEAFF. CDR3 DNA: TGTGCCAGCAGCGCGGACAGCCTGAACACTGAAGCTTTCTTT. The full variable domain, with the rest looked up from reference TRBV9 and TRBJ1-1, is DSGVTQTPKHLITATGQRVTLRCSPRSGDLSVYWYQQSLDQGLQFLIQYYNGEERAKGNILERFSAQQFPDLHSELNLSSLELGDSALYFCASSADSLNTEAFFGQGTRLTVV.